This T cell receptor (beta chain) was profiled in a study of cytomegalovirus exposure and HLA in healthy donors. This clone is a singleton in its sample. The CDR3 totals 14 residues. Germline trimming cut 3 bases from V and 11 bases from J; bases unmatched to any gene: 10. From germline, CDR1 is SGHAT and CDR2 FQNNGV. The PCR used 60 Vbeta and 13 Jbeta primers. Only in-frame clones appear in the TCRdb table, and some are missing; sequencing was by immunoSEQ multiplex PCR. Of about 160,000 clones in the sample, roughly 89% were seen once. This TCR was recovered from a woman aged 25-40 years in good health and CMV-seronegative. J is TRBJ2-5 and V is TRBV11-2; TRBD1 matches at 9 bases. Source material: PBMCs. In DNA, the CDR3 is TGTGCCAGCAGCTTCCAAACAGGGGGCGGTGTGCAGTACTTC. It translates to CASSFQTGGGVQYF.